A selection of T cell receptor beta chains follows, all from one sample in a study of T cell responses to AZD1222 COVID-19 vaccine. Sequencing used immunoSEQ multiplex PCR; TCRdb keeps in-frame clones, though not all of them. Counted here are under 200,000 clones, over 80% occurring once; the ten biggest clones make up around 2.9%. The sequencing used peripheral blood, collected on day 0 of MenACWY control vaccination. Receptors were obtained from an adult in good health. Both conserved end residues are part of each CDR3. The order of the fields is J gene, V gene, D gene, clone size, CDR3 DNA, CDR3 protein. D genes are given only for firm matches. Rows give clone size only sometimes, using once, few, many, or a class for an expanded clone.

>TRBJ1-2|TRBV21-1|.|.
TGTGCCAGCAGCAAAGACACTAACTATGGCTACACCTTC
CASSKDTNYGYTF
>TRBJ1-2|TRBV29-1|.|.
TGCAGCGTTGCCGGAGGGGTAGAATATGGCTACACCTTC
CSVAGGVEYGYTF
>TRBJ1-1|TRBV20-1|.|.
TGCAGTGCCAGGACAGACACTGAAGCTTTCTTT
CSARTDTEAFF
>TRBJ2-1|TRBV27|TRBD2|once
TGTGCCAGCAGTTTATTCGGACTAGCGGACTACAATGAGCAGTTCTTC
CASSLFGLADYNEQFF
>TRBJ1-1|TRBV28|.|.
TGTGCCAGCAGCCGCCTCCTTCGCGAAGCTTTCTTT
CASSRLLREAFF
>TRBJ2-3|TRBV3-1/TRBV3-2|.|.
TGTGCCAGCAGCTTCCTCTCCTCTAGCACAGATACGCAGTATTTT
CASSFLSSSTDTQYF
>TRBJ1-2|TRBV27|.|.
TGTGCCAGCAGTTTAACGAGACAGCCGGGCTATGGCTACACCTTC
CASSLTRQPGYGYTF
>TRBJ2-3|TRBV4-1|TRBD2|.
TGCGCCAGCAGCCAATGGGGACTAGCGGGAGTCTCAGATACGCAGTATTTT
CASSQWGLAGVSDTQYF
>TRBJ2-5|TRBV6-6|TRBD1|.
TGTGCCAGCAGCCTTCAGACTCCCGGGACAGGGGAGACCCAGTACTTC
CASSLQTPGTGETQYF
>TRBJ2-7|TRBV5-1|.|once
TGCGCCAGCAGCTTCAACAGGGCCGTATACGAGCAGTACTTC
CASSFNRAVYEQYF
>TRBJ1-1|TRBV7-9|.|few
TGTGCCAGCAGCAACTACAGACGAACTGAAGCTTTCTTT
CASSNYRRTEAFF
>TRBJ2-1|TRBV7-8|TRBD2|.
TGTGCCAGCAGCTCCGGGGGACTAGTTCTCTACAATGAGCAGTTCTTC
CASSSGGLVLYNEQFF
>TRBJ1-2|TRBV5-4|TRBD1|few
TGTGCCAGCAGCTTGGCCGGCGGACAGGGTATTGATGGCTACACCTTC
CASSLAGGQGIDGYTF
>TRBJ1-1|TRBV29-1|.|.
TGCAGCGTTGTAGTAGGGCGGGGGAACACTGAAGCTTTCTTT
CSVVVGRGNTEAFF
>TRBJ2-7|TRBV14|TRBD1|.
TGTGCCAGCAGCCAACGGGACAGGGAATACGAGCAGTACTTC
CASSQRDREYEQYF
>TRBJ2-3|TRBV9|.|.
TGTGCCAGCAGCGTTAGTGCGCACTACACAGATACGCAGTATTTT
CASSVSAHYTDTQYF
>TRBJ1-6|TRBV20-1|TRBD1|.
TGCAGTGCTAGTGACAGGGGTTCCTCTAATTCACCCCTCCACTTT
CSASDRGSSNSPLHF
>TRBJ2-5|TRBV30|.|.
TGTGCCTGTAGGGGGGGGACGGGAGAGACCCAGTACTTC
CACRGGTGETQYF
>TRBJ2-2|TRBV29-1|TRBD2|.
TGCAGCGTTAGGACTAGCGGGAGCCAAGGCGGGGAGCTGTTTTTT
CSVRTSGSQGGELFF
>TRBJ2-2|TRBV27|.|once
TGTGCCAGCAGTTGGGCCTCCGGGGAGCTGTTTTTT
CASSWASGELFF
>TRBJ1-4|TRBV6-6|TRBD1|once
TGTGCCAGCAGTCGTCCGGGACAGGGGGTGTTATTTGAAAAACTGTTTTTT
CASSRPGQGVLFEKLFF
>TRBJ2-7|TRBV27|TRBD1|.
TGTGCCACCGGGGACAGGGGTTACGAGCAGTACTTC
CATGDRGYEQYF
>TRBJ1-2|TRBV6-5|.|.
TGTGCCAGTTCTCGGGACGGGGGCTCTGGCTACACCTTC
CASSRDGGSGYTF
>TRBJ2-7|TRBV7-6|.|.
TGTGCCAGCAGCTTATCGTTCGCAGCCTCCTACGAGCAGTACTTC
CASSLSFAASYEQYF
>TRBJ1-1|TRBV30|.|.
TGTGCCTGGGGCTTAGGAGTGCGGAACACTGAAGCTTTCTTT
CAWGLGVRNTEAFF
>TRBJ1-4|TRBV4-3|TRBD1|.
TGCGCCAGCAGCCCAGGGGGAGCTAATGAAAAACTGTTTTTT
CASSPGGANEKLFF
>TRBJ2-5|TRBV28|.|.
TGTGCCAGCAGGGGGGCGGATTTAGAGACCCAGTACTTC
CASRGADLETQYF
>TRBJ2-1|TRBV7-3|TRBD1|.
TGTGCCAGCAGCGAGACAGGGGGCGCGGGTAATGAGCAGTTCTTC
CASSETGGAGNEQFF
>TRBJ1-5|TRBV2|.|once
TGTGCCAGCAGTGTAGCCCAATATAGCAATCAGCCCCAGCATTTT
CASSVAQYSNQPQHF
>TRBJ1-1|TRBV5-1|TRBD1|.
TGCGCCGGCAGGGACAGCACTGAAGCTTTCTTT
CAGRDSTEAFF
>TRBJ2-6|TRBV7-3|.|once
TGTGCCAGCAGCCGCCAGGGGGGTAGGTCTGGGGCCAACGTCCTGACTTTC
CASSRQGGRSGANVLTF
>TRBJ2-7|TRBV24-1|TRBD1|.
TGTGCCACCAGTGGGACAGGAGCCTACGAGCAGTACTTC
CATSGTGAYEQYF
>TRBJ1-2|TRBV28|TRBD1|.
TGTGCCAGCAGTTCAGGGGGGAGCTCTACCTATGGCTACACCTTC
CASSSGGSSTYGYTF
>TRBJ1-1|TRBV7-2|.|.
TGTGCCAGCAGTCTGGATCCGGGGGCAGGAACTGAAGCTTTCTTT
CASSLDPGAGTEAFF
>TRBJ2-7|TRBV29-1|TRBD2|.
TGCAGCGTGGGACTAGCGGGGTCCTACGAGCAGTACTTC
CSVGLAGSYEQYF
>TRBJ2-2|TRBV3-1/TRBV3-2|.|.
TGTGCCAGCAGCCAAGCAGGGACCACCGGGGAGCTGTTTTTT
CASSQAGTTGELFF
>TRBJ1-2|TRBV28|.|.
TGTGCCAGCAGACCGGACGGCCTGCGATATGGCTACACCTTC
CASRPDGLRYGYTF
>TRBJ1-3|TRBV3-1/TRBV3-2|.|few
TGTGCCAGCAGCCAAGTCTCCAGCCTACTGAGCGGAAACACCATATATTTT
CASSQVSSLLSGNTIYF
>TRBJ2-5|TRBV28|.|.
TGTGCCAGCAGTTTAGCAGGAAATGTTCAAGAGACCCAGTACTTC
CASSLAGNVQETQYF
>TRBJ1-3|TRBV9|.|.
TGTGCCAGCAGCGTAGATAACTCTGGAAACACCATATATTTT
CASSVDNSGNTIYF
>TRBJ1-2|TRBV30|.|.
TGTGCCTGGAGTGAGGTGGACTATGGCTACACCTTC
CAWSEVDYGYTF
>TRBJ2-5|TRBV29-1|.|.
TGCAGCGTTGAAATTATAACACAAGAGACCCAGTACTTC
CSVEIITQETQYF
>TRBJ2-1|TRBV4-2|.|.
TGTGCCAGCAGCCAAGATCGACTGAACAATGAGCAGTTCTTC
CASSQDRLNNEQFF
>TRBJ2-7|TRBV6-2/TRBV6-3|.|.
TGTGCCAGCAGTCCCCGGGGGCGGGGGACCGCCTACGAGCAGTACTTC
CASSPRGRGTAYEQYF
>TRBJ1-1|TRBV11-2|.|.
TGTGCCAGCAGCCAAGGACGGTACAAGAACACTGAAGCTTTCTTT
CASSQGRYKNTEAFF
>TRBJ2-5|TRBV7-8|.|few
TGTGCCAGCAGCTTAGCGGGGGGGACACTCCAAGAGACCCAGTACTTC
CASSLAGGTLQETQYF
>TRBJ1-5|TRBV28|TRBD1|.
TGTGCCAGCAGTTTAGGTTACAGGGGGTATCAGCCCCAGCATTTT
CASSLGYRGYQPQHF
>TRBJ2-7|TRBV19|.|.
TGTGCCAGTAGTTACCCCGGACGCTACGAGCAGTACTTC
CASSYPGRYEQYF
>TRBJ1-4|TRBV10-3|TRBD1|.
TGTGCCACGCACAGGGGGCTGGATGAAAAACTGTTTTTT
CATHRGLDEKLFF
>TRBJ1-1|TRBV4-2|.|.
TGTGCCAGCAGCCAAGGTATCAGGGGAGTGACTGAAGCTTTCTTT
CASSQGIRGVTEAFF
>TRBJ2-7|TRBV5-6|.|.
TGTGCCAGCAGAAAGTTGGTCTCCTACGAGCAGTACTTC
CASRKLVSYEQYF
>TRBJ1-4|TRBV5-6|TRBD1|.
TGTGCCAGCAGCTCAAGACAGGGGTTCTATAATGAAAAACTGTTTTTT
CASSSRQGFYNEKLFF
>TRBJ1-5|TRBV27|TRBD1|.
TGTGCCAGCAGTGGGACAGGGTATCAGCCCCAGCATTTT
CASSGTGYQPQHF
>TRBJ2-7|TRBV11-2|TRBD2|once
TGTGCCAGCAGCTTAGGCGGGAGCTACGAGCAGTACTTC
CASSLGGSYEQYF
>TRBJ1-2|TRBV6-5|.|.
TGTGCCAGCAGGGATCCGAGGGGGTACTATGGCTACACCTTC
CASRDPRGYYGYTF